This record concerns one T cell receptor beta chain sequence. What it recognizes is unknown. Its ends do not fully match the called genes, so a read error is possible. Germline V gene sequence: CDR1 SNHLY, CDR2 FYNNEI. This CDR3 contains 13 residues. The data are from a study of metastatic and nonmetastatic thyroid tumors. Study in general: Comparison of repertoires was carried out across blood and tumor or nodule tissue from malignant and benign thyroid patients.

Study findings and constraints: Benign nodules were reported to have significantly lower TCR beta diversity than malignant thyroid tumors, in blood and tumor.

As processed by the authors: A classifier for distant metastasis in papillary thyroid cancer was constructed using CDR3 differences observed across clinicopathological groups. TCRdb used MiXCR to call clones anew from the PCR reads. TCRdb, not the original authors, processed these V and J calls. The table lists tens of thousands of clones, 3.5% to 4.5% of them singletons. All patients were untreated before thyroid surgery. The specimen was blood. The clonotype was recovered from a female donor with papillary thyroid cancer or a benign thyroid nodule (not recorded which). Some clones in this sample may be carry-over from other donors' samples. The J gene is TRBJ2-5, the V gene TRBV2; 7 bases match TRBD2. The CDR3 bases are TGTGCCAGCATGCGGGAGTTCAAAGAGGCCCAGTACTTC. Translating it yields CASMREFKEAQYF.